Presented here are 18 T cell receptor beta chains from one specimen sequenced in a study of molecular identifiers for immune sequencing clone quantification. TCRdb used MiXCR to reprocess the PCR reads, holding one entry per CDR3 protein. The sample lists around 320,000 distinct CDR3 sequences, roughly a quarter occurring once. The sequenced sample consisted of naive CD8+ T cells from blood, with Jurkat cell RNA spiked in. The sample's subset: FACS-sorted CD8+CD4-CCR7+CD45RA+ naive T cells. The origin of the receptors is a human donor in good health. Some libraries in this study had Jurkat cell RNA spiked in.

This clonotype was seen a few times. The gene calls are TRBV30 and TRBJ1-2, with D maybe TRBD1 (5 bases). CDR1 is GTSNPN, CDR2 SVGIG, per germline (reference sequence). Trimming stripped 1 base from V and 3 bases from J, with 12 bases between. The CDR3 consists of 14 residues. CDR3 coding DNA: TGTGCCTGGAGTGGGTCAGGGTTATACTATGGCTACACCTTC. Encoded protein: CAWSGSGLYYGYTF.

With regard to this clonotype: A clone one base away is much larger, so this may be a read error. This CDR3 is missing its conserved last phenylalanine or tryptophan, likely due to a read error. The CDR3 is CSAKVVTVKNTGELFS. CDR3 nucleotide sequence: TGCAGCGCTAAGGTGGTGACAGTCAAAAACACCGGGGAGCTGTTTTCT. This chain joins TRBV29-1 and TRBJ2-2, with D possibly matching TRBD1 (5 bases). The ends were cut back, 7 bases at V and 2 bases at J, with 20 bases in the middle. The CDR3 sequence is 16 residues long. Germline CDR1 SQVTM, CDR2 ANQGSEA.

This clonotype was counted only a few times. The chain is built from TRBV2 and TRBJ1-1; TRBD1 agrees at 9 bases. Germline assignment: CDR1 SNHLY and CDR2 FYNNEI. V trimming: 4 bases; J trimming: 6 bases; junction bases outside the gene matches: 6. The CDR3 totals 14 residues. CDR3 sequence: CASSAGTGNPEAFF. CDR3 nucleotides: TGTGCCAGCAGTGCCGGGACAGGGAATCCTGAAGCTTTCTTT.

The chain joins TRBV12-3 or TRBV12-4 to TRBJ1-1, with a possible D match to TRBD1 (5 bases). The CDR3 is made up of 13 amino acids. The ends were cut back, 3 bases at V and 3 bases at J, with 8 bases in the middle. CDR3 in DNA: TGTGCCAGCAGTTTTCGGGGGTACACTGAAGCTTTCTTT. Its translation is CASSFRGYTEAFF.

Ten or more counts support this clonotype. The chain combines TRBV2 with TRBJ1-5; D perhaps matches TRBD1 (5 bases). The V gene lost 3 bases and the J gene lost 6 bases, with 12 bases spanning the gap. CDR1 and CDR2 from the germline V gene are SNHLY and FYNNEI. The length of the CDR3 is 14 residues. CDR3 region: CASSDGGRGQPQHF. In DNA form, the CDR3 reads TGTGCCAGCAGTGATGGGGGTAGGGGTCAGCCCCAGCATTTT.

This clonotype was seen repeatedly, ten times or more. The chain is built from TRBV12-3 or TRBV12-4 and TRBJ2-1, with D perhaps TRBD2 (5 bases). Between the trimmed V and J ends, which lost 10 bases and 0 bases, there was a span of 10 bases. The CDR3 has 13 residues. The CDR3 bases are TGTGCCACCCAGGAGGCCTCCTACAATGAGCAGTTCTTC. Translation gives CATQEASYNEQFF.

The CDR3 loop reads CASSLGRGGTDTQYF. CDR3 in DNA: TGTGCCAGCAGCCTAGGGAGGGGGGGTACAGATACGCAGTATTTT. V and J are TRBV7-8 and TRBJ2-3; D is possibly TRBD2 (7 bases). CDR1 SGHVS and CDR2 FQNEAQ come from the germline V gene. Trimming removed 5 bases from V and 3 bases from J, with 15 bases in between. CDR3 length: 15 amino acids.

Details on this clonotype: A much larger clonotype is one base distant, so this may be a read error. V gene TRBV30 combines with J gene TRBJ1-1, with a tentative D call TRBD1 (6 bases). V lost 4 bases and J lost 9, with 9 bases in between. Germline loops: CDR1 GTSNPN, CDR2 SVGIG (reference sequence). This CDR3 is 10 amino acids long. CDR3 protein: CAWIQGKAFF. CDR3 DNA: TGTGCCTGGATACAGGGTAAAGCTTTCTTT.

The chain couples TRBV5-6 to TRBJ1-1; D gene ambiguous. Trimming cost V 4 bases and J 11 bases, with 18 bases left between them. Germline CDR1 is SGHDT and CDR2 is YYEEEE. There are 13 residues in the CDR3. The CDR3 loop reads CASSRTGGIRAFF. The CDR3 bases are TGTGCCAGCAGCCGTACCGGAGGGATAAGGGCTTTCTTT. Using reference TRBV5-6 and TRBJ1-1 for the parts outside the CDR3, the full variable domain is DAGVTQSPTHLIKTRGQQVTLRCSPKSGHDTVSWYQQALGQGPQFIFQYYEEEERQRGNFPDRFSGHQFPNYSSELNVNALLLGDSALYLCASSRTGGIRAFFGQGTRLTVV.

V and J are TRBV27 and TRBJ2-7; D may be TRBD1 (6 bases). Trimming left V 11 bases short and J 3 bases short, with 17 bases between. The CDR3 consists of 13 residues. Looked up from germline, CDR1 is MNHEY and CDR2 is SMNVEV (reference sequence). The CDR3, as DNA: TGTGCCTCCGCCCAGGGACACTACTACGAGCAGTACTTC. This translates into CASAQGHYYEQYF.

This sequence joins TRBV30 and TRBJ2-7; D remains unclear. This CDR3 spans 16 amino acids. CDR1 and CDR2 (germline): GTSNPN, SVGIG (reference sequence). The V and J ends lost 1 base and 3 bases respectively, with 19 bases between them. CDR3: CAWSAGLLSAYYEQYF. CDR3 DNA sequence: TGTGCCTGGAGTGCCGGTTTGTTAAGCGCGTACTACGAGCAGTACTTC.

This clonotype has just a few counts. The chain is built from TRBV4-1 and TRBJ1-1, with D uncertain. The length of the CDR3 is 13 residues. The V gene's germline CDR1 is MGHRA and CDR2 YSYEKL. Trimming took off 0 bases at V and 6 bases at J, with 8 bases between the two ends. The CDR3 sequence: CASSQDGRAEAFF. The CDR3 DNA reads TGCGCCAGCAGCCAAGATGGACGGGCTGAAGCTTTCTTT.

With regard to this clonotype: This may stem from a read error, because a much larger clone lies one nucleotide away. The chain recombines TRBV4-3 with TRBJ1-1; the D is unclear. The CDR3 loop spans 15 amino acids. Trimming removed 0 bases at V and 4 bases at J, with 12 bases between. Per the germline V gene, CDR1 is LGHNA and CDR2 is YSLEER. The CDR3 sequence: CASSQDRSPTTEAFF. DNA for the CDR3: TGCGCCAGCAGCCAAGATCGCAGCCCGACCACTGAAGCTTTCTTT.

This clonotype was seen at least ten times. V and J are TRBV5-1 and TRBJ2-7; 8 nucleotides match TRBD2. Germline-derived CDR1 and CDR2 are SGHRS and YFSETQ. V was pared by 0 bases and J by 3 bases, with 5 bases of the junction left unmatched. This CDR3 is built from 15 residues. CDR3 coding DNA: TGCGCCAGCAGCTTGGGTAGCGGGGTATTCTACGAGCAGTACTTC. Its translation: CASSLGSGVFYEQYF.

This chain joins TRBV30 and TRBJ2-7, with 7 bases fitting TRBD1. Germline CDR1 GTSNPN, CDR2 SVGIG (reference sequence). This CDR3 spans 14 amino acids. The V gene end was trimmed by 4 bases and the J gene end by 3 bases; junction bases not matched to a gene: 9. Here the CDR3 reads CAWNKPGQYYEQYF. The CDR3 bases are TGTGCCTGGAACAAGCCGGGACAGTACTACGAGCAGTACTTC.

As regards this clonotype: One base away lies a much larger clone, so this may be a sequencing read error. The conserved phenylalanine or tryptophan normally closing the CDR3 is absent here, so this likely arose from a read error. The J gene is TRBJ2-7, the V gene TRBV7-9; 7 nucleotides align to TRBD1. The CDR3 is 14 residues long. V lost 5 bases and J lost 3; bases outside the gene matches: 7. Germline loops: CDR1 SEHNR, CDR2 FQNEAQ (reference sequence). The CDR3 is CASSRLDRDYEQYS. The CDR3 region has the DNA TGTGCCAGCAGCCGGCTCGACAGGGACTACGAGCAGTACTCC.

The table lists this clonotype with a few counts. The rearrangement links TRBV28 to TRBJ2-5; possibly TRBD2 for D (8 bases). V shed 2 bases and J shed 3 bases, with 16 bases lying between them. The germline CDR1 and CDR2 sequences are MDHEN and SYDVKM. The CDR3 totals 16 residues. The CDR3 coding sequence is TGTGCCAGCAGTTTACCCCCGGGAGGGGGCGAAGAGACCCAGTACTTC. Amino acid sequence: CASSLPPGGGEETQYF. The entire variable domain, with the rest obtained from reference TRBV28 and TRBJ2-5, is as follows: DVKVTQSSRYLVKRTGEKVFLECVQDMDHENMFWYRQDPGLGLRLIYFSYDVKMKEKGDIPEGYSVSREKKERFSLILESASTNQTSMYLCASSLPPGGGEETQYFGPGTRLLVL.

This clonotype occurred many times. CDR3 sequence: CSVSDRDTEAFF. CDR3 DNA: TGCAGCGTTTCCGACAGGGACACTGAAGCTTTCTTT. The chain recombines TRBV29-1 with TRBJ1-1; 7 nucleotides match TRBD1. The ends lost 5 bases at V and 3 bases at J; junction bases unmatched: 3. Germline CDR1 and CDR2: SQVTM and ANQGSEA. The CDR3 spans 12 residues.